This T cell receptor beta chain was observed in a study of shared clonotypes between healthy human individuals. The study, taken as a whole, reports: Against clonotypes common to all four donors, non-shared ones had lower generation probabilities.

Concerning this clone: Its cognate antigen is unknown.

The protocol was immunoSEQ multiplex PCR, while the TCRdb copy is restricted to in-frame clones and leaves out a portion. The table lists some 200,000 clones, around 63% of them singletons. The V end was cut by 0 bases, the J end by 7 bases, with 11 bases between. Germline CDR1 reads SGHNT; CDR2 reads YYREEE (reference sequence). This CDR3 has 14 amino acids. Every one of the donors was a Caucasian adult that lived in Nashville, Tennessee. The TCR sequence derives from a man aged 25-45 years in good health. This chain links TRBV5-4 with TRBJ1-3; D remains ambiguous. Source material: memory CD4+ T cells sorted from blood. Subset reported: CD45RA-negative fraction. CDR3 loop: CASSLAGRGNTIYF. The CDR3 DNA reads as TGTGCCAGCAGCTTGGCCGGACGCGGGAACACCATATATTTT.